A single sample is the source of the 25 T cell receptor beta chains below, sequenced in a study of response to subunit inactivated influenza vaccine. TCRdb used MiXCR to reprocess the RT-PCR reads, holding one entry per CDR3 protein. The sample contains a few hundred thousand distinct CDR3 sequences, approximately 14% of which appear only once. Here the sequenced sample was PBMCs from blood, taken about 11 days after vaccination. The receptors were gathered from a middle-aged man who received an inactivated influenza vaccine.

This clonotype occurred a few times. V is TRBV28 and J is TRBJ2-1; D might be TRBD1 or TRBD2, each matching 7 bases. The V gene lost 3 bases and the J gene lost 8 bases, with 23 bases spanning the gap. The CDR3 is made up of 17 amino acids. Germline CDR1 and CDR2: MDHEN and SYDVKM. DNA for the CDR3: TGTGCCAGCAGTTTGCACAATTCAGGGGGGGGGCGCCATGAGCAGTTCTTC. Protein: CASSLHNSGGGRHEQFF.

This clonotype was seen a few times. The genes are TRBV14 and TRBJ2-1; no reliable D call. The CDR3 runs 14 residues. Germline V gives CDR1 SGHDN, CDR2 FVKESK. Deletions cut 4 bases from V and 4 bases from J, with 11 bases between. CDR3 sequence reads: CASSPSAGYNEQFF. The DNA for the CDR3 is TGTGCCAGCAGCCCTTCGGCCGGGTACAATGAGCAGTTCTTC.

This clonotype was observed a few times. This chain uses TRBV5-8 with TRBJ2-5, with D tentatively TRBD2 (5 bases). Trimming shortened V by 3 bases and J by 2 bases, and 11 bases separated the two germline ends. CDR3 length: 14 amino acids. Germline CDR1 SGHTS, CDR2 YDEGEE. CDR3 in amino acids: CASSWRTLQETQYF. The CDR3 nucleotides are TGTGCCAGCAGCTGGAGGACTCTTCAAGAGACCCAGTACTTC. Full variable domain (outside the CDR3, taken from reference TRBV5-8 and TRBJ2-5): EAGVTQSPTHLIKTRGQQATLRCSPISGHTSVYWYQQALGLGLQFLLWYDEGEERNRGNFPPRFSGRQFPNYSSELNVNALELEDSALYLCASSWRTLQETQYFGPGTRLLVL.

This clonotype was observed a handful of times. The chain employs TRBV18 and TRBJ1-1; TRBD1 matches at 7 bases. This CDR3 has 15 amino acids. Germline CDR1 is KGHSH and CDR2 is LQKENI. Trimming took 4 bases from V and 5 from J; bases not matched to a gene: 10. In nucleotides, the CDR3 is TGTGCCAGCTCACGACGAGACAGGGTAGGAACTGAAGCTTTCTTT. Amino acid sequence: CASSRRDRVGTEAFF.

The J gene is TRBJ2-3, the V gene TRBV12-3 or TRBV12-4; TRBD2 matches 12 bases. J lost 3 bases, V lost 6 bases, and 4 bases had no gene match. The CDR3 runs 15 residues. The CDR3 DNA reads as TGTGCCAGCAGCAAAGGACTAGCGGGAACAGATACGCAGTATTTT. The encoded protein is CASSKGLAGTDTQYF.

This clonotype was seen a few times. V and J are TRBV11-2 and TRBJ1-3; no firm D call. The CDR3 is 18 amino acids. Germline V gene data show CDR1 as SGHAT and CDR2 as FQNNGV. The V end was cut by 0 bases, the J end by 0 bases, with 15 bases between. The chain's CDR3 is CASSLDPQTIDSGNTIYF. Here the CDR3 DNA reads TGTGCCAGCAGCTTAGATCCCCAAACAATAGACTCTGGAAACACCATATATTTT. The full variable domain, completed using reference TRBV11-2 and TRBJ1-3, is EAGVAQSPRYKIIEKRQSVAFWCNPISGHATLYWYQQILGQGPKLLIQFQNNGVVDDSQLPKDRFSAERLKGVDSTLKIQPAKLEDSAVYLCASSLDPQTIDSGNTIYFGEGSWLTVV.

The genes are TRBV15 and TRBJ2-1; D gene unclear. CDR3 length equals 18 residues. The V end was cut by 1 base, the J end by 0 bases, with 16 bases between. Germline assignment: CDR1 LNHNV and CDR2 YYDKDF (reference sequence). CDR3 nucleotide sequence: TGTGCCACCAGCAGAGCCCCCCTCTTAGCCGCCTCCTACAATGAGCAGTTCTTC. Protein product: CATSRAPLLAASYNEQFF.

V is TRBV20-1 and J is TRBJ2-5; 7 bases fit TRBD1. CDR1 is DFQATT and CDR2 is SNEGSKA in the germline V gene (reference sequence). CDR3 length equals 14 residues. J lost 4 bases, V lost 5 bases, and 10 bases had no gene match. The CDR3, as DNA: TGCAGTGCTGACGACAGGGTCCTACTAGAGACCCAGTACTTC. It specifies CSADDRVLLETQYF.

Details on this clonotype: Here the CDR3 omits its conserved ending phenylalanine or tryptophan, so a read error is the likely source. The chain is built from TRBV28 and TRBJ2-7; D might be TRBD1 (5 bases). Germline values: CDR1 MDHEN, CDR2 SYDVKM. CDR3 size: 19 residues. V shed 2 bases and J shed 3 bases, with 26 bases lying between them. CDR3 loop: CASSLKFLIQGVSGYEQYL. The CDR3 region has the DNA TGTGCCAGCAGTTTAAAGTTTCTTATCCAGGGCGTGAGTGGCTACGAGCAGTACCTC.

This clonotype has ten or more counts. The V gene is TRBV29-1, the J gene TRBJ2-3; tentatively, D is TRBD2 (6 bases). Germline V CDR1 and CDR2: SQVTM, ANQGSEA. V lost 6 bases to trimming and J lost 0 bases, with 16 bases between them. This CDR3 has 15 residues. The CDR3, as DNA: TGCAGCGTCATCAAATGGAGGGCGAGCACAGATACGCAGTATTTT. Protein sequence: CSVIKWRASTDTQYF.

The chain recombines TRBV21-1 with TRBJ1-5; the table's D call, TRBD1, was not checked against the DNA. TRBV21-1 is a pseudogene segment. CDR3 size: 20 residues. Here the CDR3 DNA reads TGTGCCAGCAGCTTAAATTTACCAGGGACAGCCCTCGGGAGCAATCAGCCCCAGCATTTT. Translation gives CASSLNLPGTALGSNQPQHF.

The chain has TRBV7-9 and TRBJ2-3; D may be TRBD2 (6 bases). CDR1 and CDR2 from the germline V gene are SEHNR and FQNEAQ (reference sequence). V gave up 5 bases and J gave up 0 bases, with 15 bases separating them. CDR3 size: 16 residues. This CDR3 reads CASSPGSTRSTDTQYF. In nucleotides, the CDR3 is TGTGCCAGCAGCCCGGGGTCGACTAGAAGCACAGATACGCAGTATTTT.

This clonotype has just a few counts. This chain uses TRBV28 with TRBJ2-2; 10 bases are shared with TRBD2. The J segment lost 2 bases and the V segment lost 7 bases, leaving 7 bases of the junction unmatched. Germline assignment: CDR1 MDHEN and CDR2 SYDVKM. The CDR3 contains 16 residues. In DNA, the CDR3 is TGTGCCAGCATTCCAGCGGGGGGGCCCAACACCGGGGAGCTGTTTTTT. It codes for CASIPAGGPNTGELFF. Full variable domain (missing parts from reference TRBV28 and TRBJ2-2): DVKVTQSSRYLVKRTGEKVFLECVQDMDHENMFWYRQDPGLGLRLIYFSYDVKMKEKGDIPEGYSVSREKKERFSLILESASTNQTSMYLCASIPAGGPNTGELFFGEGSRLTVL.

This clonotype was found a few times. V and J are TRBV12-3 or TRBV12-4 and TRBJ2-2; 8 nucleotides line up with TRBD1. The length of the CDR3 is 14 residues. V lost 8 bases and J lost 4; bases outside the gene matches: 6. This CDR3 is CASGRQGPTGELFF. The CDR3 DNA sequence: TGTGCCAGCGGGCGACAGGGGCCCACCGGGGAGCTGTTTTTT.

This clonotype turned up a few times. The chain is built from TRBV27 and TRBJ2-1; the D gene is possibly TRBD2 (5 bases). V was trimmed by 5 bases and J by 10 bases, leaving 18 bases between them. The CDR3 length is 14 residues. Germline-derived CDR1 and CDR2 are MNHEY and SMNVEV (reference sequence). CDR3 sequence: CASSPLLRDREQFF. In DNA, the CDR3 is TGTGCCAGCAGTCCGTTACTGAGGGATCGCGAGCAGTTCTTC.

This clonotype showed up just a few times. The genes are TRBV28 and TRBJ2-1, with D possibly matching TRBD2 (6 bases). The CDR3 length is 13 residues. V lost 7 bases and J lost 5, with 12 bases in between. Germline CDR1 MDHEN, CDR2 SYDVKM. This CDR3 is CASMPGGNNEQFF. The CDR3 DNA reads as TGTGCCAGCATGCCCGGGGGAAACAATGAGCAGTTCTTC. The whole variable domain, remainder taken from reference TRBV28 and TRBJ2-1, is DVKVTQSSRYLVKRTGEKVFLECVQDMDHENMFWYRQDPGLGLRLIYFSYDVKMKEKGDIPEGYSVSREKKERFSLILESASTNQTSMYLCASMPGGNNEQFFGPGTRLTVL.

This clonotype showed up just a few times. CDR3 sequence (DNA): TGTGCCAGCAGTTCCCACAGGGAGAGGAACACTGAAGCTTTCTTT. Amino acids: CASSSHRERNTEAFF. V usage is TRBV12-3 or TRBV12-4 and J usage is TRBJ1-1; D perhaps matches TRBD1 (6 bases). This CDR3 comprises 15 residues. V lost 4 bases and J lost 1, with 13 bases in between.

The J gene is TRBJ1-6, the V gene TRBV5-1; D is possibly TRBD1 (5 bases). Trimming removed 4 bases at V and 10 bases at J, with 12 bases between. CDR3 size: 13 residues. From germline, CDR1 is SGHRS and CDR2 YFSETQ. For the CDR3, the DNA is TGCGCCAGCAGCGGGGACGGGGGATCACCCCTCCACTTT. Translation: CASSGDGGSPLHF.

The V and J genes are TRBV7-2 and TRBJ2-7; 12 bases line up with TRBD2. The ends lost 3 bases at V and 7 bases at J; junction bases unmatched: 10. The CDR3 totals 16 residues. CDR1 and CDR2 (germline): SGHTA, FQGNSA. In nucleotides, the CDR3 is TGTGCCAGCAGCTTTAGGGCTAGCGGGGGGGCAGGGGAGCAGTACTTC. As protein: CASSFRASGGAGEQYF. Combining the CDR3 with reference TRBV7-2 and TRBJ2-7 gives the whole variable domain GAGVSQSPSNKVTEKGKDVELRCDPISGHTALYWYRQSLGQGLEFLIYFQGNSAPDKSGLPSDRFSAERTGGSVSTLTIQRTQQEDSAVYLCASSFRASGGAGEQYFGPGTRLTVT.

This clonotype was observed many times. The chain uses TRBV29-1 and TRBJ2-1; 11 bases are a match to TRBD2. The germline CDR1 and CDR2 sequences are SQVTM and ANQGSEA. V shed 6 bases, J shed 4 bases, and the junction held 14 bases outside the gene matches. This CDR3 is built from 17 residues. CDR3: CSVDIIPIAGGYNEQFF. The CDR3 bases are TGCAGCGTCGATATTATCCCAATAGCGGGAGGGTACAATGAGCAGTTCTTC.

This chain joins TRBV12-3 or TRBV12-4 and TRBJ2-1; maybe TRBD1 (6 bases). Trimming pared 6 bases from V and 0 bases from J, leaving 12 bases between. This CDR3 region has 15 residues. The CDR3 here is CASSAGQISYNEQFF. CDR3 nucleotides: TGTGCCAGCAGCGCCGGACAGATCTCCTACAATGAGCAGTTCTTC.

This clonotype was detected many times. This CDR3 is CASRLAGTGELFF. CDR3 nucleotides: TGTGCCAGCAGACTAGCTGGTACCGGGGAGCTGTTTTTT. The gene calls are TRBV3-1 and TRBJ2-2, with a possible D match to TRBD2 (6 bases). Trimming stripped 6 bases from V and 5 bases from J, with 10 bases between. Germline values: CDR1 LGHDT, CDR2 YNNKEL (reference sequence). The CDR3 extends over 13 amino acids.

In this sample, this clonotype turned up a few times. The chain recombines TRBV7-2 with TRBJ2-1; possible D gene TRBD2, 5 bases. The V gene lost 5 bases and the J gene lost 2 bases, with 13 bases spanning the gap. Germline V CDR1 and CDR2: SGHTA, FQGNSA. CDR3 length equals 15 residues. Here the CDR3 DNA reads TGTGCCAGCAGCCCCCCCGGGGTAACCTACAATGAGCAGTTCTTC. It encodes CASSPPGVTYNEQFF.

At least ten counts were recorded for this clonotype. This sequence joins TRBV5-1 and TRBJ1-1; maybe TRBD1 (6 bases). V was shortened by 3 bases and J by 5 bases, with 17 bases between the two germline ends. This CDR3 is 15 amino acids long. Germline assignment: CDR1 SGHRS and CDR2 YFSETQ. The CDR3 region is CASSWDTRGGTEAFF. The CDR3 nucleotides are TGCGCCAGCAGCTGGGACACCCGCGGTGGTACTGAAGCTTTCTTT.

This clonotype was picked up a small number of times. J is TRBJ2-7 and V is TRBV29-1, with D possibly being TRBD1 (5 bases). In germline, CDR1 is SQVTM, CDR2 ANQGSEA. The CDR3 covers 15 residues. V shed 1 base and J shed 3 bases, with 16 bases lying between them. The CDR3 reads CSVEVADRSDYEQYF. The CDR3 region has the DNA TGCAGCGTTGAAGTAGCAGACAGATCCGACTACGAGCAGTACTTC.